This is a list of T cell receptor beta chains from one sample in a study of regulatory T cells in long-lasting Graves disease. TCRdb recomputed calls from the multiplex PCR reads with MiXCR, one row per CDR3 protein. The data show approximately 540,000 distinct CDR3 sequences, around 13% seen once. This same sample was also taken into another study, of T cells in Graves' hyperthyroidism and ophthalmopathy.

The sample here was peripheral blood mononuclear cells (PBMCs), taken at new diagnosis, from a patient treated with antithyroid drugs. These receptors came from a woman in her thirties with Graves disease. Both conserved end residues are part of each CDR3. The order of the fields is V gene, clone size, D gene, J gene, CDR3 protein, CDR3 DNA. D genes are given only for firm matches. Rows give clone size only sometimes, using once, few, many, or a class for an expanded clone.

TRBV7-2,many,-,TRBJ2-1,CASSLDLELGEQFF,TGTGCCAGCAGCTTGGACCTTGAGTTGGGTGAGCAGTTCTTC
TRBV10-1,-,-,TRBJ2-2,CASSEGGAGELFF,TGCGCCAGCAGTGAGGGTGGCGCCGGGGAGCTGTTTTTT
TRBV19,-,-,TRBJ2-5,CASSDSGWVETQYF,TGTGCCAGTAGTGACTCAGGATGGGTGGAGACCCAGTACTTC
TRBV7-9,many,TRBD2,TRBJ2-3,CASSPLAGEPTTDTQYF,TGTGCCAGCAGCCCGTTAGCGGGAGAGCCAACCACAGATACGCAGTATTTT
TRBV9,few,TRBD2,TRBJ2-3,CASSITGLYTDTQYF,TGTGCCAGCAGCATAACGGGACTATACACAGATACGCAGTATTTT
TRBV20-1,few,TRBD2,TRBJ2-7,CSASRLAGPIVTYEQYF,TGCAGTGCTAGTCGACTAGCGGGCCCGATAGTTACTTACGAGCAGTACTTC
TRBV15,many,TRBD2,TRBJ2-7,CATSREAGGQGEQYF,TGTGCCACCAGCAGAGAGGCGGGAGGGCAGGGAGAGCAGTACTTC
TRBV20-1,few,TRBD1,TRBJ1-6,CSASRGRSDSPLHF,TGCAGTGCTAGCAGGGGGAGGTCGGATTCACCCCTCCACTTT
TRBV12-3/TRBV12-4,many,-,TRBJ1-1,CASSRQSLNTEAFF,TGTGCCAGCAGTAGACAGAGTTTGAACACTGAAGCTTTCTTT
TRBV30,-,-,TRBJ1-4,CAWMGRGEKLFF,TGTGCCTGGATGGGGCGTGGGGAAAAACTGTTTTTT
TRBV29-1,many,-,TRBJ2-7,CSVEEQYEQYF,TGCAGCGTTGAAGAACAGTACGAGCAGTACTTC
TRBV5-6,few,-,TRBJ2-2,CASSPVLGVSTGELFF,TGTGCCAGCAGCCCGGTATTAGGAGTTTCGACCGGGGAGCTGTTTTTT
TRBV19,few,-,TRBJ1-1,CASTRTGNTEAFF,TGTGCCAGTACTCGGACGGGGAACACTGAAGCTTTCTTT
TRBV29-1,many,TRBD1,TRBJ1-6,CSAKGTEDNSPLHF,TGCAGCGCTAAGGGGACAGAAGATAATTCACCCCTCCACTTT
TRBV19,many,-,TRBJ1-2,CASSMTGREEDGYTF,TGTGCCAGTAGTATGACGGGAAGGGAGGAGGATGGCTACACCTTC
TRBV5-1,many,TRBD2,TRBJ2-5,CASREEVSGRPTQGTQYF,TGCGCCAGCAGAGAGGAGGTTAGCGGGAGACCCACCCAGGGGACCCAGTACTTC
TRBV27,many,TRBD1,TRBJ2-1,CASSPDRDLEQFF,TGTGCCAGCAGTCCCGACAGGGACCTTGAGCAGTTCTTC
TRBV28,many,TRBD2,TRBJ2-7,CASRTSGVYEQYF,TGTGCCAGCAGGACTAGCGGTGTCTACGAGCAGTACTTC
TRBV11-3,many,-,TRBJ1-1,CASSLDRQTEAFF,TGTGCCAGCAGCTTAGATCGACAAACTGAAGCTTTCTTT
TRBV27,many,-,TRBJ1-2,CASSPQGPITYGYTF,TGTGCCAGCAGTCCGCAGGGTCCGATCACATATGGCTACACCTTC
TRBV20-1,many,-,TRBJ2-3,CSARDRYWGTDTQYF,TGCAGTGCTAGAGATAGGTACTGGGGAACAGATACGCAGTATTTT
TRBV29-1,few,TRBD2,TRBJ2-3,CSVLTSGGLSGTDTQYF,TGCAGCGTCCTGACTAGCGGGGGTCTTTCAGGCACAGATACGCAGTATTTT
TRBV6-1,many,TRBD1,TRBJ1-2,CASSERTGRGPGYTF,TGTGCCAGCAGTGAAAGGACAGGCCGAGGGCCTGGCTACACCTTC
TRBV12-3/TRBV12-4,many,-,TRBJ2-7,CASSEGYRRYEQYF,TGTGCCAGCAGTGAGGGATACAGGCGGTACGAGCAGTACTTC
TRBV12-3/TRBV12-4,-,-,TRBJ1-2,CASSLTGHGGYTF,TGTGCCAGCAGTTTAACAGGGCATGGAGGCTACACCTTC
TRBV6-1,many,TRBD2,TRBJ2-5,CATLKRGETQYF,TGTGCCACCCTTAAGCGGGGAGAGACCCAGTACTTC
TRBV7-8,many,-,TRBJ1-2,CASSSYLSNNYGYTF,TGTGCCAGCAGCTCGTACCTCAGCAACAACTATGGCTACACCTTC
TRBV28,many,-,TRBJ1-5,CASSLKGYSNQPQHF,TGTGCCAGCAGCTTAAAGGGATATAGCAATCAGCCCCAGCATTTT
TRBV11-3,many,-,TRBJ2-1,CASSFSSYNEQFF,TGTGCCAGCAGCTTCAGCTCCTACAATGAGCAGTTCTTC